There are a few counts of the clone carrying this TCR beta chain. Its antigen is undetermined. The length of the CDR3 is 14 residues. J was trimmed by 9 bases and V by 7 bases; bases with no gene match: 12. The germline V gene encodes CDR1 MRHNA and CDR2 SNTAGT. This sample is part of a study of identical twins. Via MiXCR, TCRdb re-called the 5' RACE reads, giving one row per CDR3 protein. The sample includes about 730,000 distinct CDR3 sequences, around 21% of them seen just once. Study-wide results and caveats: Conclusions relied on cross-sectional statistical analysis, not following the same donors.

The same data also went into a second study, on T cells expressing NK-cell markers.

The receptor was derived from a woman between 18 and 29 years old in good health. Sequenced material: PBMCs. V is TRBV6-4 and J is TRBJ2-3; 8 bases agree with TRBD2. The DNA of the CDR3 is TGTGCCAGCAAACCCGGGACTAGAACGACGACGCAGTATTTT. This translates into CASKPGTRTTTQYF.